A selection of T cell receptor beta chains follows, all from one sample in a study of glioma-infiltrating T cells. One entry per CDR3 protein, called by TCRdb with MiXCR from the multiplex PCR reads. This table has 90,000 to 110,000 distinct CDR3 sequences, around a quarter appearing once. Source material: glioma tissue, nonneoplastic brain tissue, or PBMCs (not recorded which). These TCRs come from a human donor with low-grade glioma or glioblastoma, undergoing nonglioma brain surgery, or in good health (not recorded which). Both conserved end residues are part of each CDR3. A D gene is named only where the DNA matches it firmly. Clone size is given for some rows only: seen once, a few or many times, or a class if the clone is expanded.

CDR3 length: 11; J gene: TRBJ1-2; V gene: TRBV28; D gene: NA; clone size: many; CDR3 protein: CASSINYGYTF; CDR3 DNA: TGTGCCAGCAGCATCAACTATGGCTACACCTTC
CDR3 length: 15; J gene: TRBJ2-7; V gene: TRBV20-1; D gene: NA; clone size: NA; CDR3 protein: CIASATQGLSYEQYF; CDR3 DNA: TGCATTGCTAGTGCTACTCAGGGGCTCTCCTACGAGCAGTACTTC
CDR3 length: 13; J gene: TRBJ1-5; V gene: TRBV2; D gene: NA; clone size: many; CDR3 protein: CASSEDINQPQHF; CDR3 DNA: TGTGCCAGCAGTGAGGACATAAATCAGCCCCAGCATTTT
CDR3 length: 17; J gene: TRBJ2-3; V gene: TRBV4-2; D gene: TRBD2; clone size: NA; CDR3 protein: CGSSQDRSGGATDTQYF; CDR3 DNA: TGTGGCAGCAGCCAAGATAGGAGCGGGGGGGCCACAGATACGCAGTATTTT
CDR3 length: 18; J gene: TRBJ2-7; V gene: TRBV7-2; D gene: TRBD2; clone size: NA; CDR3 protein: CASSSTGTSGSLPYEEYF; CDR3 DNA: TGTGCCAGCAGCTCAACCGGGACTAGCGGGAGTCTCCCCTACGAGGAGTACTTC
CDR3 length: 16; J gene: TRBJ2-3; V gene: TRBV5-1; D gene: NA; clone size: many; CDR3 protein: CASSFRAATSTDTQYF; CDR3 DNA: TGCGCCAGCAGCTTTAGAGCTGCCACTAGCACAGATACGCAGTATTTT
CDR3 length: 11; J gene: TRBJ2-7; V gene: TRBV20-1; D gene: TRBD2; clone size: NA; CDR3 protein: CSASGRHEQYF; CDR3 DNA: TGCAGTGCTAGCGGGAGGCACGAGCAGTACTTC
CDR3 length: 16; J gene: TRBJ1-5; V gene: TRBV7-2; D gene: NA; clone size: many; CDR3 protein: CASSLALTVSNQPQHF; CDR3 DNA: TGTGCCAGCAGCTTAGCGTTGACGGTGAGCAATCAGCCCCAGCATTTT
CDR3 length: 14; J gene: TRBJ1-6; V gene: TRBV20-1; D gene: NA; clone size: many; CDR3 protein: CSARVGQTNSPLHF; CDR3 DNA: TGCAGTGCTAGAGTTGGACAGACGAATTCACCCCTCCACTTT
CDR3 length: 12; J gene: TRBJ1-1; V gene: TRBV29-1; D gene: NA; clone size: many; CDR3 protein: CSVPSWTSEAFF; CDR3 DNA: TGCAGCGTTCCCTCCTGGACCTCTGAAGCTTTCTTT
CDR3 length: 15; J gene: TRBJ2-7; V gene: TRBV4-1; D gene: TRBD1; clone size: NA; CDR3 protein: CGSSEAPGQAYDQYF; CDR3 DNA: TGCGGCAGCAGCGAAGCGCCGGGACAGGCCTACGATCAGTACTTC
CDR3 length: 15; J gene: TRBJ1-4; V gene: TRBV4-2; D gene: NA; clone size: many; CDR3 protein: CASSQVQGQGEKLFF; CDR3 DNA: TGTGCCAGCAGCCAAGTTCAGGGCCAAGGTGAAAAACTGTTTTTT
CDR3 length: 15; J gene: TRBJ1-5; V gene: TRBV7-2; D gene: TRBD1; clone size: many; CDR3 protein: CASSPRQGSNQPQHF; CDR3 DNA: TGTGCCAGCAGCCCCCGACAGGGGTCCAATCAGCCCCAGCATTTT
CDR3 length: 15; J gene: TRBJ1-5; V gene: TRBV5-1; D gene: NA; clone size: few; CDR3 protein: CASSLLPRDGQPQHF; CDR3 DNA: TGCGCCAGCAGCTTGCTCCCTCGGGACGGTCAGCCCCAGCATTTT
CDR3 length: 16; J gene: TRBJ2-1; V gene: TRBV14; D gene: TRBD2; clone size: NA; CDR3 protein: CASSEPGGGSSNEQFF; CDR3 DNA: TGTGCCAGCAGCGAACCGGGAGGGGGGTCCTCCAATGAGCAGTTCTTC
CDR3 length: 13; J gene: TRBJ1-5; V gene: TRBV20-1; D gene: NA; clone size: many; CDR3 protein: CSYQTGRNQPQHF; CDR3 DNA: TGCAGTTACCAGACAGGCCGCAATCAGCCCCAGCATTTT
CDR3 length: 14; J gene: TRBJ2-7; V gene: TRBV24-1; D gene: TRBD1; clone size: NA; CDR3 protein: CATSDRTGGYEQYF; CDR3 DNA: TGTGCCACCAGTGACAGGACAGGGGGTTACGAGCAGTACTTC
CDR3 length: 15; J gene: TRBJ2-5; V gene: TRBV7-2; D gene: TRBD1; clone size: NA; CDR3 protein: CASSLDRGQAKTQYF; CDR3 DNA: TGTGCCAGCAGTTTGGACAGGGGGCAAGCGAAGACCCAGTACTTC
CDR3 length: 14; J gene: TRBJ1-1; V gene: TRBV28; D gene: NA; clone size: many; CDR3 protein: CASRPLQGTTEAFF; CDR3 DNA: TGTGCCAGCAGACCCCTACAGGGAACCACTGAAGCTTTCTTT
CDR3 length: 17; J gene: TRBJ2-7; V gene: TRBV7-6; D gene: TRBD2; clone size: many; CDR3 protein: CASSPRTSGAPGDEQYF; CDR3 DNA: TGTGCCAGCAGCCCTCGGACTAGCGGGGCCCCTGGGGACGAGCAGTACTTC
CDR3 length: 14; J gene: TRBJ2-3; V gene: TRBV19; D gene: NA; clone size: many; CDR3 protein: CASSADPQADTQYF; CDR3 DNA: TGTGCCAGTAGTGCGGACCCTCAGGCAGATACGCAGTATTTT
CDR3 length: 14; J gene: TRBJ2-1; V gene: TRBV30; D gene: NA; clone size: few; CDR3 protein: CAWSVLRQSDEQFF; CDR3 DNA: TGTGCCTGGAGTGTCCTCCGGCAGTCGGATGAGCAGTTCTTC
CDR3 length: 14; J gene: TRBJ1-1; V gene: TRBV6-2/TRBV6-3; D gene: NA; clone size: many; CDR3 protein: CASRRGRPNTEAFF; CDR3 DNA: TGTGCCAGCAGGAGAGGCAGACCGAACACTGAAGCTTTCTTT
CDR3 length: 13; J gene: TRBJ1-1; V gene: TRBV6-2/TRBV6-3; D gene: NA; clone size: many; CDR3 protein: CASSHQGTTEAYF; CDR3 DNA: TGTGCCAGCAGTCACCAGGGCACCACTGAAGCTTACTTT
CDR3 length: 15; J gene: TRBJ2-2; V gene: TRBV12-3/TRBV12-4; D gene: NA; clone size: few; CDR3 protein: CASSLAGGYTGELFF; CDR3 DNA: TGTGCCAGCAGTTTAGCGGGCGGGTACACCGGGGAGCTGTTTTTT
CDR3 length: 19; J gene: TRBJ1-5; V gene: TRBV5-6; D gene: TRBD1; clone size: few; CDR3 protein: CASSFYPGQKGKGNQPQHF; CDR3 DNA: TGTGCCAGCAGCTTCTATCCGGGACAGAAAGGTAAAGGCAATCAGCCCCAGCATTTT
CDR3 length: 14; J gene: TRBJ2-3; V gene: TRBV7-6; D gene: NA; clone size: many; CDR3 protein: CASSLAPLADTQYF; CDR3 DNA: TGTGCCAGCAGCTTAGCGCCCCTGGCAGATACGCAGTATTTT
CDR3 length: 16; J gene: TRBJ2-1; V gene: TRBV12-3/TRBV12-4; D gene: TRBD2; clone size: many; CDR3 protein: CASRLHGTSGDNEQFF; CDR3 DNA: TGTGCCAGCAGATTGCACGGGACTAGCGGTGACAATGAGCAGTTCTTC
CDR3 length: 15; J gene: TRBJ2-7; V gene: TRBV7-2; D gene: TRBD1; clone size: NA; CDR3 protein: CASSLDHQGAYEQYF; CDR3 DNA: TGTGCCAGCAGCTTAGATCACCAGGGGGCCTACGAGCAGTACTTC
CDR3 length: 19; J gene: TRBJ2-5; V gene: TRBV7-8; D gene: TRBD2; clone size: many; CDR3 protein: CASSLGGASSGIHRETQYF; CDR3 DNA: TGTGCCAGCAGCTTAGGGGGAGCCTCTAGCGGGATACACAGGGAGACCCAGTACTTC
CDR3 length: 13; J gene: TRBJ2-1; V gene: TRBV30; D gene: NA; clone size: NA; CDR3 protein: CAWSVTLIREQFF; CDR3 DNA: TGTGCCTGGAGTGTGACCCTGATCCGTGAGCAGTTCTTC
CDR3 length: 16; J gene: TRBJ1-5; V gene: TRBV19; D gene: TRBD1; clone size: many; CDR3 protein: CASSFGTGHAYQPQHF; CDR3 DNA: TGTGCCAGTAGTTTTGGGACAGGGCATGCGTATCAGCCCCAGCATTTT
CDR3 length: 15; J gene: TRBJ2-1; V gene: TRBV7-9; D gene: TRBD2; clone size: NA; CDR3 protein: CASSSWTGGHNEQFF; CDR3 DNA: TGTGCCAGCAGCTCCTGGACGGGGGGACACAATGAGCAGTTCTTC
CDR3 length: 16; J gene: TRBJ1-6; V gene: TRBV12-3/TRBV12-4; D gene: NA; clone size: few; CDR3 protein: CASSRGEGTYNSPLHF; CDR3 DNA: TGTGCCAGCAGTCGGGGGGAGGGAACCTATAATTCACCCCTCCACTTT
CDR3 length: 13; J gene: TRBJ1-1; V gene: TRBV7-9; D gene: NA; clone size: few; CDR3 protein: CASEPGLNTEAFF; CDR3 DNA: TGTGCCAGCGAGCCAGGGTTGAACACTGAAGCTTTCTTT
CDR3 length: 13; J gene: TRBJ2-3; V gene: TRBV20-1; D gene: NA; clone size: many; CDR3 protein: CSARITSTDTQYF; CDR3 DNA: TGCAGTGCTAGAATAACTAGCACAGATACGCAGTATTTT
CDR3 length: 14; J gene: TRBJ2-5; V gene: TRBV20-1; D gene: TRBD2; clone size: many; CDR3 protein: CSGLKAGVQETQYF; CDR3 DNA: TGCAGTGGGCTAAAGGCGGGAGTACAAGAGACCCAGTACTTC
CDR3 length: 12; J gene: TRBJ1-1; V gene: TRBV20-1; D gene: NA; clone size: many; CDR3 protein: CSALPSFTEAFF; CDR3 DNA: TGCAGTGCTCTGCCCAGTTTCACTGAAGCTTTCTTT
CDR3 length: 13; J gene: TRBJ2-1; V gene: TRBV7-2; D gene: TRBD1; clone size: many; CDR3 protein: CASSTSQGAVEFF; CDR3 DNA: TGTGCCAGCAGCACCTCACAGGGGGCGGTCGAATTCTTC
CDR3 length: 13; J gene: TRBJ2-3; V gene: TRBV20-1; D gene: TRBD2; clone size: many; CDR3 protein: CSASGGRTDTQYF; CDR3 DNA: TGCAGTGCTAGCGGCGGGAGAACAGATACGCAGTATTTT
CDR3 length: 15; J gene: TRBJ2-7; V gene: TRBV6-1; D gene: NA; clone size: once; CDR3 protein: CASSPPSRGAREQYF; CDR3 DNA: TGTGCCAGCAGTCCCCCTAGCAGGGGGGCACGAGAGCAGTACTTC
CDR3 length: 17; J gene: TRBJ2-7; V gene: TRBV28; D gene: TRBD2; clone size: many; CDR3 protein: CASSPSPTSGLAYEQYF; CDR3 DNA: TGTGCCAGCAGTCCCTCCCCTACCTCGGGACTAGCCTACGAGCAGTACTTC
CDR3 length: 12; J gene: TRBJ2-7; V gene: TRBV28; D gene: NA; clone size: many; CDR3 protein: CATRPILHEQYF; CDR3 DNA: TGTGCCACCCGCCCTATTCTCCACGAGCAGTACTTC
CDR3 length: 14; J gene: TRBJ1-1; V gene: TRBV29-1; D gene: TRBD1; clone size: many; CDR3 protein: CSVVQGARSTEAFF; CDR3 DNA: TGCAGCGTTGTACAGGGGGCGAGGAGCACTGAAGCTTTCTTT
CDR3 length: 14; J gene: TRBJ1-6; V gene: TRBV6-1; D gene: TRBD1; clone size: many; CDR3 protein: CASRVQGIDSPLHF; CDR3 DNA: TGTGCCAGCAGAGTACAGGGGATCGATTCACCCCTCCACTTT